Listed below are T cell receptor beta chains from one sample, sequenced in a study of Ad26.COV2.S vaccination and SARS-CoV-2 variants. The table came from immunoSEQ multiplex PCR; TCRdb's copy has only in-frame clones and leaves some out. This sample has 400,000 or so clones, with about 88% found just once. The sequencing used peripheral blood, collected in a trial of Ad26.COV2.S vaccine versus placebo. The receptors stem from a person aged 18-60 years who received the Ad26.COV2.S COVID-19 vaccine or a placebo. Both conserved end residues are part of each CDR3. The order of the fields is J gene, V gene, D gene, clone size, CDR3 DNA, CDR3 protein. The D gene is left open where the match is weak. Clone size appears in some rows only: once, few, many, or a class for an expanded clone.

j_call: TRBJ2-1
v_call: TRBV14
d_call: -
clone_size: -
cdr3_nt: TGTGCCAGCAGCCACCCGAACTCCTACAATGAGCAGTTCTTC
cdr3_aa: CASSHPNSYNEQFF

j_call: TRBJ2-3
v_call: TRBV6-5
d_call: TRBD1
clone_size: few
cdr3_nt: TGTGCCAGCAGCTGGTCCGGGACAGGCACAGATACGCAGTATTTT
cdr3_aa: CASSWSGTGTDTQYF

j_call: TRBJ2-1
v_call: TRBV29-1
d_call: -
clone_size: few
cdr3_nt: TGCAGCGCCGGGCAGGTCAATGAGCAGTTCTTC
cdr3_aa: CSAGQVNEQFF

j_call: TRBJ1-2
v_call: TRBV27
d_call: -
clone_size: -
cdr3_nt: TGTGCCAGCAGTTTATCCAAGGCCTCCCCCCATGGCTACACCTTC
cdr3_aa: CASSLSKASPHGYTF

j_call: TRBJ2-7
v_call: TRBV6-5
d_call: TRBD1
clone_size: -
cdr3_nt: TGTGCCAGCTACGGGACAGTAACGTACGAGCAGTACTTC
cdr3_aa: CASYGTVTYEQYF

j_call: TRBJ2-1
v_call: TRBV5-6
d_call: TRBD1
clone_size: -
cdr3_nt: TGTGCCAGCAGCTCCCCCAGGACAGGGACATACAATGAGCAGTTCTTC
cdr3_aa: CASSSPRTGTYNEQFF

j_call: TRBJ1-4
v_call: TRBV2
d_call: -
clone_size: -
cdr3_nt: TGTGCCAGCAGGCAGGGGCCCACTAATGAAAAACTGTTTTTT
cdr3_aa: CASRQGPTNEKLFF

j_call: TRBJ2-2
v_call: TRBV19
d_call: -
clone_size: -
cdr3_nt: TGTGCCAGTAGTATTCGAGGGGGTACCGGGGAGCTGTTTTTT
cdr3_aa: CASSIRGGTGELFF

j_call: TRBJ2-7
v_call: TRBV6-5
d_call: -
clone_size: -
cdr3_nt: TGTGCCAGCAGTAGCGGACTGCCCTCCTACGAGCAGTACTTC
cdr3_aa: CASSSGLPSYEQYF

j_call: TRBJ2-6
v_call: TRBV3-1/TRBV3-2
d_call: -
clone_size: -
cdr3_nt: TGTGCCAGCAGCCAGACAGACGTCCTGACTTTC
cdr3_aa: CASSQTDVLTF

j_call: TRBJ1-1
v_call: TRBV25-1
d_call: TRBD1
clone_size: -
cdr3_nt: TGTGCCAGCAGTGAATCCCCCCTCCGGGACAGGAAAAACACTGAAGCTTTCTTT
cdr3_aa: CASSESPLRDRKNTEAFF

j_call: TRBJ1-2
v_call: TRBV6-5
d_call: -
clone_size: few
cdr3_nt: TGTGCCAGCAGACGTGGGAGTAACTATGGCTACACCTTC
cdr3_aa: CASRRGSNYGYTF

j_call: TRBJ2-7
v_call: TRBV9
d_call: -
clone_size: -
cdr3_nt: TGTGCCAGCAGCGTAGAACCCCCCTACGAGCAGTACTTC
cdr3_aa: CASSVEPPYEQYF

j_call: TRBJ2-3
v_call: TRBV19
d_call: TRBD1
clone_size: -
cdr3_nt: TGTGCCACCTACCAACCGGGACAGACCTTTAAGCAGTATTTT
cdr3_aa: CATYQPGQTFKQYF

j_call: TRBJ2-7
v_call: TRBV5-4
d_call: TRBD1
clone_size: -
cdr3_nt: TGTGCCAGCAGCCGACAGGGGGCTTCCTACGAGCAGTACTTC
cdr3_aa: CASSRQGASYEQYF

j_call: TRBJ1-6
v_call: TRBV4-3
d_call: -
clone_size: -
cdr3_nt: TGCGCCAGCAGCCCCAAGACAGGCCCCGTGCCCCTCCACTTT
cdr3_aa: CASSPKTGPVPLHF

j_call: TRBJ1-5
v_call: TRBV7-8
d_call: -
clone_size: -
cdr3_nt: TGTGCCAGCAGCCAGATGGACGTGCCCCAGCATTTT
cdr3_aa: CASSQMDVPQHF

j_call: TRBJ2-2
v_call: TRBV6-5
d_call: TRBD2
clone_size: many
cdr3_nt: TGTGCCAGCAGCCGGTCGGGAGGCGCCGGGGAGCTGTTTTTT
cdr3_aa: CASSRSGGAGELFF

j_call: TRBJ1-6
v_call: TRBV27
d_call: -
clone_size: few
cdr3_nt: TGTGCCAGCAGTTTAAGGGAGAGTTCACCCCTCCACTTT
cdr3_aa: CASSLRESSPLHF

j_call: TRBJ2-2
v_call: TRBV6-7
d_call: TRBD2
clone_size: -
cdr3_nt: TGTGCCAGCAGATCATTGAGCGGGGGGGCAGGCACCGGGGAGCTGTTTTTT
cdr3_aa: CASRSLSGGAGTGELFF

j_call: TRBJ2-3
v_call: TRBV19
d_call: TRBD2
clone_size: -
cdr3_nt: TGTGCCAGTACCCCAGGGACTAGTGGCGCAGATACGCAGTATTTT
cdr3_aa: CASTPGTSGADTQYF

j_call: TRBJ2-3
v_call: TRBV7-6
d_call: TRBD1
clone_size: -
cdr3_nt: TGTGCCAGCAGCCAACACCCAGGGGGTGGGACAGATACGCAGTATTTT
cdr3_aa: CASSQHPGGGTDTQYF

j_call: TRBJ1-4
v_call: TRBV5-1
d_call: -
clone_size: -
cdr3_nt: TGCGCCAGCAGCTGGGAGGGTCCAAGTAATGAAAAACTGTTTTTT
cdr3_aa: CASSWEGPSNEKLFF

j_call: TRBJ2-3
v_call: TRBV11-2
d_call: TRBD1
clone_size: -
cdr3_nt: TGTGCCAGCAGCTTAGCGGGACAGGGGATGACAGATACGCAGTATTTT
cdr3_aa: CASSLAGQGMTDTQYF

j_call: TRBJ2-3
v_call: TRBV7-9
d_call: -
clone_size: -
cdr3_nt: TGTGCCAGCAGCTTATATACACGACAGACAGATACGCAGTATTTT
cdr3_aa: CASSLYTRQTDTQYF

j_call: TRBJ2-2
v_call: TRBV7-9
d_call: -
clone_size: -
cdr3_nt: TGTGCCAGCAGCCCGCGGCGGGGCACCGGGGAGCTGTTTTTT
cdr3_aa: CASSPRRGTGELFF

j_call: TRBJ2-7
v_call: TRBV6-6
d_call: -
clone_size: -
cdr3_nt: TGTGCCAGCAGCCTAGATAGACAGCGTTACGAGCAGTACTTC
cdr3_aa: CASSLDRQRYEQYF

j_call: TRBJ1-3
v_call: TRBV3-1/TRBV3-2
d_call: -
clone_size: -
cdr3_nt: TGTGCCAGCAGCCAAGAAAGAGGGTTAGGAGGAAACACCATATATTTT
cdr3_aa: CASSQERGLGGNTIYF

j_call: TRBJ2-4
v_call: TRBV6-1
d_call: -
clone_size: -
cdr3_nt: TGTGCCAGCAGTGGAGCCAGACAACTAGCCAAAAACATTCAGTACTTC
cdr3_aa: CASSGARQLAKNIQYF

j_call: TRBJ1-6
v_call: TRBV7-9
d_call: -
clone_size: -
cdr3_nt: TGTGCCAGCAGCTTAGCGAGGGGGTCACCCCTCCACTTT
cdr3_aa: CASSLARGSPLHF